This TCR beta chain stems from a study of cytomegalovirus exposure and HLA in healthy donors. PCR employed 60 Vbeta and 13 Jbeta primers. Profiled with immunoSEQ multiplex PCR; TCRdb holds only in-frame clones, not every one. The sample has about 180,000 clones; approximately 84% are singletons. This receptor was obtained from a boy younger than 10 in good health and CMV-seronegative. Sequencing was performed on PBMCs.

The CDR3 sequence: CATSRGGQGYNEQFF. For the CDR3, the DNA is TGTGCCACCAGCAGAGGGGGACAGGGATACAATGAGCAGTTCTTC. The chain employs TRBV15 and TRBJ2-1; 9 nucleotides align to TRBD1. CDR3 length: 15 residues. Germline trimming cut 1 base from V and 4 bases from J; bases unmatched to any gene: 2. Germline loops: CDR1 LNHNV, CDR2 YYDKDF (reference sequence).